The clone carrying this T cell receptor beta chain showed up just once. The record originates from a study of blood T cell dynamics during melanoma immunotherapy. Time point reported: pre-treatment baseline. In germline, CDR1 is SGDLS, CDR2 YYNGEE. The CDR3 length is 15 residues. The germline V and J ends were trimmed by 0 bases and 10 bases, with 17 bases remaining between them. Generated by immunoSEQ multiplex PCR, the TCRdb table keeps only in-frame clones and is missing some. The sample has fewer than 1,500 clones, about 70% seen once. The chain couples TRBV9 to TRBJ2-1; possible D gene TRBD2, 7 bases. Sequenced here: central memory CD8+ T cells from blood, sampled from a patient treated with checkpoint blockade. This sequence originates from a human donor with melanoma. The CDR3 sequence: CASSVEEWGGPEQFF. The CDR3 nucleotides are TGTGCCAGCAGCGTAGAAGAATGGGGGGGGCCCGAGCAGTTCTTC.